This T cell receptor beta chain was sequenced for a study of cytomegalovirus exposure and HLA in healthy donors. Broader study findings: CMV antigen specificity of three CMV-associated chains was confirmed in vitro. Altogether, 164 TCR beta chains were recorded as cytomegalovirus-associated. Most TCR sequences were rare, but some public TCRs occurred in many donors.

Some clones are missing from TCRdb's copy, which holds only in-frame ones; the method was immunoSEQ multiplex PCR. The sample yields hundreds of thousands of clones, roughly 90% seen once. Trimming cost V 3 bases and J 6 bases, with 22 bases left between them. CDR1 and CDR2 (germline): SGDLS, YYNGEE. The CDR3 length is 17 residues. About this clone: The antigen remains undetermined.

The receptor's source is a woman younger than 35 in good health and CMV-seronegative. The genes are TRBV9 and TRBJ2-1, with a weak D call TRBD2 (6 bases). The material sequenced was PBMCs. In DNA, the CDR3 is TGTGCCAGCAGCGGGCCCTTCGAGGACTACCAATCCAATGAGCAGTTCTTC. This codes for CASSGPFEDYQSNEQFF.